This T cell receptor (beta chain) is drawn from a study of response to subunit inactivated influenza vaccine (dated by TCRdb to 2016 to 2018). At the level of the whole study: Deep quantitative T cell receptor repertoire profiling was used in the study to track responses to a trivalent subunit inactivated influenza vaccine.

Libraries were built with RT-PCR. These reads were obtained on an Illumina HiSeq 2500. TCRdb reran the public reads through fastp at Q25 and MiXCR, keeping productive beta chains. A single entry per CDR3 protein holds the most common genes and DNA from its merged rows. The table for this sample lists 300,000 to 350,000 distinct CDR3 sequences; 20% to 25% of them were counted only once. About 10% of the sample belongs to the ten largest clones. From V the trimming removes 6 bases and from J it removes 5 bases, while the gene matches leave 4 bases of the junction unaccounted for. The CDR3 covers 13 residues, taking in both the cysteine and the phenylalanine. Only the CDR3 region is kept as DNA, spanning 39 bases read in frame from base 1. Reading the germline V gene (reference sequence) gives CDR1 DFQATT and CDR2 SNEGSKA. The full study reports these points: It was suggested by the authors that each seasonal influenza vaccination may recruit only a limited number of new T cells.

As to this clonotype: Its recognized antigen is unknown. No per-base quality is available; no much larger clone lies one base away.

The material sequenced was PBMCs from blood, taken less than 22 months after vaccination. The receptor was isolated from a man in his fifties or sixties who received an inactivated influenza vaccine. Donor details come from another sample of the same person, matched by shared clones. The chain uses TRBV20-1 and TRBJ2-3; TRBD2 fits 11 bases in the junction. This receptor carries the CDR3 CSASSGREDTQYF. In nucleotide form, the sequence is TGCAGTGCCAGTAGCGGGAGGGAAGATACGCAGTATTTT.